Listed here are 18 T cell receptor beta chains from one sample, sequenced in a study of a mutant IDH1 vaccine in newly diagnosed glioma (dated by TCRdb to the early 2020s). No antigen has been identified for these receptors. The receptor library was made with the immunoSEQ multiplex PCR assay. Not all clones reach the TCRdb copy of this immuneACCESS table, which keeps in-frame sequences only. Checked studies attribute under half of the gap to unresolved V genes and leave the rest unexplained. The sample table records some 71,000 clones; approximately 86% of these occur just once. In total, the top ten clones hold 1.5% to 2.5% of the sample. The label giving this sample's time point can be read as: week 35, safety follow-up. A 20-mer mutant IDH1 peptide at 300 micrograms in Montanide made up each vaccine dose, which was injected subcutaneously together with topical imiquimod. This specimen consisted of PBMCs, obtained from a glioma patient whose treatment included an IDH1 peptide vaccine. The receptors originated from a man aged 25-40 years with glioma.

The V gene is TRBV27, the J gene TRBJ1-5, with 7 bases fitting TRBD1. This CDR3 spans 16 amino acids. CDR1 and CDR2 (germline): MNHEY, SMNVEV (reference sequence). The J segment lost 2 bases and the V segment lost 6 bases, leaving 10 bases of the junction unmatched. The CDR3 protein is CASRKTGTVGNQPQHF. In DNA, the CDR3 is TGTGCCAGCAGAAAAACCGGGACAGTGGGCAATCAGCCCCAGCATTTT.

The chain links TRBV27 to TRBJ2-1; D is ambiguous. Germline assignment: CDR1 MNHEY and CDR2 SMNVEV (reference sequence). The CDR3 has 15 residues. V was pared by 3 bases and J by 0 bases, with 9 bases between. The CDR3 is CASSFQRPSYNEQFF. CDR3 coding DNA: TGTGCCAGCAGTTTTCAGCGACCCTCCTACAATGAGCAGTTCTTC.

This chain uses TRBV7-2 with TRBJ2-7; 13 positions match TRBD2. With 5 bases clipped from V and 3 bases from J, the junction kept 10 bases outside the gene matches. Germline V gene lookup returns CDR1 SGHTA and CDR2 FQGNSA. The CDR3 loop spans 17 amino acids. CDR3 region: CASSPRTSGSWVYEQYF. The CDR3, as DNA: TGTGCCAGCAGCCCCCGGACTAGCGGGAGCTGGGTCTACGAGCAGTACTTC.

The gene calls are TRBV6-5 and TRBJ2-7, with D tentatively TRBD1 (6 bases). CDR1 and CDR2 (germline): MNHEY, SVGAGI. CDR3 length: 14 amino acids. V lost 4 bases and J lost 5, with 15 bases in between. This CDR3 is CASSSNRVYNEQYF. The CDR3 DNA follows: TGTGCCAGCAGTTCAAACAGGGTTTACAACGAGCAGTACTTC.

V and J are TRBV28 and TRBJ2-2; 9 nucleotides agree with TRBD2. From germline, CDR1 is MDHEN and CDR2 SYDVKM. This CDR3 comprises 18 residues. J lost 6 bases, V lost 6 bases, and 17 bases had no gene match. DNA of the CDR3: TGTGCCAGCAGCATAGGACTAGCGACAAACGGTTTCTCCGGGGAGCTGTTTTTT. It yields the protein CASSIGLATNGFSGELFF. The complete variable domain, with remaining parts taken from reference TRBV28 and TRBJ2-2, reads DVKVTQSSRYLVKRTGEKVFLECVQDMDHENMFWYRQDPGLGLRLIYFSYDVKMKEKGDIPEGYSVSREKKERFSLILESASTNQTSMYLCASSIGLATNGFSGELFFGEGSRLTVL.

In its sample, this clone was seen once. CDR3 region: CTSSPDRGSEKLFF. As DNA, the CDR3 is TGCACCAGCAGTCCCGACAGGGGAAGTGAAAAACTGTTTTTT. The V call is TRBV1, the J call TRBJ1-4; TRBD1, the table's D call, was not compared with the DNA. TRBV1 is a pseudogene segment. CDR3 length equals 14 residues.

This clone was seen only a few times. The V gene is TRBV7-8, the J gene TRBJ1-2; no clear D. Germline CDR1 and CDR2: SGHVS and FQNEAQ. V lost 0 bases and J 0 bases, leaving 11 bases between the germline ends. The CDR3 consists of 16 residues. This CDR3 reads CASSLAGRGANYGYTF. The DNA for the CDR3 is TGTGCCAGCAGCTTAGCTGGCCGAGGAGCTAACTATGGCTACACCTTC.

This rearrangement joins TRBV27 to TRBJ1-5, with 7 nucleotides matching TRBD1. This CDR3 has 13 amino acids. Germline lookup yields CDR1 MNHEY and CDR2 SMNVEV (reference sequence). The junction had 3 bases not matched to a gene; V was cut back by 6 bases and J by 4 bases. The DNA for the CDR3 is TGTGCCAGCAGGGGACAGACGAATCAGCCCCAGCATTTT. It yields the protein CASRGQTNQPQHF.

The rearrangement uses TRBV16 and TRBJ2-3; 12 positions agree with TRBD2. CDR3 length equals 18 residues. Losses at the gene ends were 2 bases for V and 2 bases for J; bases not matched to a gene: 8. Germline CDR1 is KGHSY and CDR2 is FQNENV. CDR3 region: CASSQRVRTSGDTDTQYF. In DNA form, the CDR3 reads TGTGCCAGCAGCCAACGGGTTAGGACTAGCGGGGACACAGATACGCAGTATTTT.

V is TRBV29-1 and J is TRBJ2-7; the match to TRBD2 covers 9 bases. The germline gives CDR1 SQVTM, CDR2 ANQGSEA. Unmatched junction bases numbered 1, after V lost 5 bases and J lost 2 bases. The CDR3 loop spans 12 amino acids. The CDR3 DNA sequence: TGCAGCGTTCGGACTAGCGCCTACGAGCAGTACTTC. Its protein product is CSVRTSAYEQYF.

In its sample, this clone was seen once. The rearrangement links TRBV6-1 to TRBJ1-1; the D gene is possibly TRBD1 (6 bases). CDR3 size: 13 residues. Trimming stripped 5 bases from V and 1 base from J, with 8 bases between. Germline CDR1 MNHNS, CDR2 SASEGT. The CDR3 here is CASSWGANTEAFF. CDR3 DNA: TGTGCCAGCAGTTGGGGGGCGAACACTGAAGCTTTCTTT.

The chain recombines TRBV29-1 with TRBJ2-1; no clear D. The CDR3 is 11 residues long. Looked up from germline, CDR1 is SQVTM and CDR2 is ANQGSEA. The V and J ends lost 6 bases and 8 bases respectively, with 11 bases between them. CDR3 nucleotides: TGCAGCGTCACCTCGTCGGATGAGCAGTTCTTC. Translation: CSVTSSDEQFF.

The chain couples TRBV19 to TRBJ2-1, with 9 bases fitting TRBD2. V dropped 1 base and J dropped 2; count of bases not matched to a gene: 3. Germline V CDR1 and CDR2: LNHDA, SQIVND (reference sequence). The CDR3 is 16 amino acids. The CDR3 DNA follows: TGTGCCAGTAGTATAGTTAGCGGGGGAACCTACAATGAGCAGTTCTTC. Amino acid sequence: CASSIVSGGTYNEQFF.

The CDR3 DNA follows: TGCGCCAGCAGCCATGGCTGGACAGGGGGGTCCTACGAGCAGTACTTC. Its translation: CASSHGWTGGSYEQYF. The V and J genes are TRBV4-3 and TRBJ2-7; 10 bases are shared with TRBD1. The germline gives CDR1 LGHNA, CDR2 YSLEER. The V gene end was trimmed by 3 bases and the J gene end by 1 base; junction bases not matched to a gene: 6. There are 16 residues in the CDR3.

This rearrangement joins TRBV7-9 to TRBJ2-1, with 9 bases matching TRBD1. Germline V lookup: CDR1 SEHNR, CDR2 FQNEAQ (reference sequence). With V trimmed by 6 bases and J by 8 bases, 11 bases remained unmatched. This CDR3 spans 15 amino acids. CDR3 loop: CASSRATGGSDEQFF. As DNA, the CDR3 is TGTGCCAGCAGTCGTGCCACAGGGGGCTCGGATGAGCAGTTCTTC.

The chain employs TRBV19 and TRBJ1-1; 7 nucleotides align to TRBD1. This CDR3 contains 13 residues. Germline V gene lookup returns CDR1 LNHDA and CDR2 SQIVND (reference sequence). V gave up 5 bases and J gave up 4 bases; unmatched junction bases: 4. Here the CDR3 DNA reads TGTGCCAGTAGTCCGGGACAGTTCACTGAAGCTTTCTTT. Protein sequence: CASSPGQFTEAFF.

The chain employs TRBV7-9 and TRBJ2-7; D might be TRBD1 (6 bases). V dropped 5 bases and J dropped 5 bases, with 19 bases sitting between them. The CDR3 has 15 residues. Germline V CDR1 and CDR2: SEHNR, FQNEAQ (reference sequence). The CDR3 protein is CASSQEFSRGDEQYF. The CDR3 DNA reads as TGTGCCAGCAGCCAAGAGTTTAGCAGGGGCGACGAGCAGTACTTC. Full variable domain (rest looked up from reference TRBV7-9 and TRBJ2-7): DTGVSQNPRHKITKRGQNVTFRCDPISEHNRLYWYRQTLGQGPEFLTYFQNEAQLEKSRLLSDRFSAERPKGSFSTLEIQRTEQGDSAMYLCASSQEFSRGDEQYFGPGTRLTVT.

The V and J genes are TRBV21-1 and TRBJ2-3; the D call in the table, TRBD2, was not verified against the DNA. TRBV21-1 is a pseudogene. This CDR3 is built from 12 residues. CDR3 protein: CASRNRTDTQYF. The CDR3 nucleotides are TGTGCCAGCAGAAATCGGACAGATACGCAGTATTTT.